The clone carrying this T cell receptor beta chain came up many times. From germline, CDR1 is ENHRY and CDR2 SYGVKD. V gave up 4 bases and J gave up 5 bases, with 12 bases separating them. The CDR3 is 14 amino acids. The data originate from a study of early T cells in non-severe SARS-CoV-2 infection. MiXCR, run by TCRdb on the 5' RACE reads, gives a single entry per CDR3 protein. The sample includes around 60,000 distinct CDR3 sequences, 8% to 10% seen only once; the top ten take over 8.5%. The sequenced material came from whole blood. The clonotype originates from an adult who was a healthcare worker with PCR-confirmed SARS-CoV-2 infection or an uninfected control (not recorded which). The V and J genes are TRBV10-3 and TRBJ2-1; possible D gene TRBD1, 5 bases. CDR3 protein: CAISAGQLNNEQFF. CDR3 DNA sequence: TGTGCCATCAGTGCAGGACAACTGAACAATGAGCAGTTCTTC.